One and the same sample provided the 27 T cell receptor beta chains below, sequenced in a study of T cell responses to AZD1222 COVID-19 vaccine. Libraries were prepared by immunoSEQ multiplex PCR; TCRdb keeps only in-frame clonotypes and omits some of them. The repertoire holds approximately 170,000 clones, about 91% seen once, with under 5% in the top ten. The sequenced sample was peripheral blood, obtained on day 0 of AZD1222 vaccination. These receptors came from an adult in good health.

The V and J genes are TRBV7-8 and TRBJ1-2; D remains unclear. The CDR3 is made up of 15 amino acids. CDR1 and CDR2 from the germline V gene are SGHVS and FQNEAQ. Trimming stripped 2 bases from V and 2 bases from J, with 12 bases between. DNA for the CDR3: TGTGCCAGCAGCTTAACGCGGACTATAAACTATGGCTACACCTTC. Its protein is CASSLTRTINYGYTF.

This clone was recorded only once. The J gene is TRBJ1-2, the V gene TRBV7-2; 7 bases line up with TRBD1. The CDR3 is 14 residues long. CDR1 SGHTA and CDR2 FQGNSA come from the germline V gene. The V segment lost 2 bases and the J segment 2 bases; nucleotides outside the gene matches: 2. The CDR3 is CASSLQTGNYGYTF. In nucleotides, the CDR3 is TGTGCCAGCAGCTTACAGACAGGGAACTATGGCTACACCTTC.

The gene calls are TRBV2 and TRBJ1-6; D is perhaps TRBD1 (6 bases). Germline CDR1 and CDR2: SNHLY and FYNNEI. Trimming stripped 2 bases from V and 5 bases from J, with 16 bases between. The CDR3 is 17 amino acids. The CDR3: CASSELGGGANNSPLHF. The CDR3 DNA follows: TGTGCCAGCAGTGAACTAGGGGGGGGAGCTAATAATTCACCCCTCCACTTT.

The chain couples TRBV6-2 or TRBV6-3 to TRBJ2-7, with 7 bases matching TRBD2. The trim removed 6 bases at V and 0 bases at J, leaving 14 bases unmatched. Germline V gives CDR1 MNHEY, CDR2 SVGEGT. The CDR3 totals 17 residues. CDR3 protein: CASSPTSGEGPSYEQYF. CDR3 DNA: TGTGCCAGCAGCCCCACCTCGGGGGAGGGCCCCTCCTACGAGCAGTACTTC.

This clone appeared a single time. The rearrangement joins TRBV3-1 (or the pseudogene TRBV3-2) to TRBJ2-7; the D is unclear. The CDR3 covers 16 residues. Trimming removed 0 bases at V and 2 bases at J, with 14 bases between. CDR1 is LGHDT and CDR2 is YNNKEL in the germline V gene (reference sequence). CDR3 sequence reads: CASSQDVVMGAYEQYF. As DNA, the CDR3 is TGTGCCAGCAGCCAAGATGTGGTGATGGGTGCCTACGAGCAGTACTTC.

This clone was detected once. V and J are TRBV24-1 and TRBJ2-5, with 13 nucleotides matching TRBD2. Trimming took 7 bases from V and 4 from J; bases not matched to a gene: 8. This CDR3 spans 16 amino acids. Germline V gene sequence: CDR1 KGHDR, CDR2 SFDVKD. DNA of the CDR3: TGTGCCACCAGCCCGACTAGCGGGAGGTTTGGAGAGACCCAGTACTTC. Protein sequence: CATSPTSGRFGETQYF.

The CDR3 spells CASSESARGNTEAFF. CDR3 bases: TGTGCCAGCAGTGAATCTGCCAGGGGGAACACTGAAGCTTTCTTT. The V call is TRBV25-1, the J call TRBJ1-1; possibly TRBD1 for D (6 bases). Germline CDR1 MGHDK, CDR2 SYGVNS. Trimming removed 1 base from V and 1 base from J, with 10 bases in between. The length of the CDR3 is 15 residues.

The chain is built from TRBV28 and TRBJ2-1, with D unresolved. Trimming removed 5 bases at V and 1 base at J, with 6 bases between. This CDR3 has 13 amino acids. The germline V gene encodes CDR1 MDHEN and CDR2 SYDVKM. The CDR3 region has the DNA TGTGCCAGCAGTCGCGGATCCTACAATGAGCAGTTCTTC. It translates to CASSRGSYNEQFF.

This clone was recorded a few times. The chain recombines TRBV30 with TRBJ2-7; D is possibly TRBD1 or TRBD2 (5 bases each). Germline CDR1 is GTSNPN and CDR2 is SVGIG (reference sequence). Trimming stripped 6 bases from V and 1 base from J, with 19 bases between. This CDR3 comprises 15 residues. The DNA for the CDR3 is TGTGCCTGCCATGAAGCGAGGGGAACTTCCTACGAGCAGTACTTC. It codes for CACHEARGTSYEQYF.

This chain connects TRBV2 to TRBJ1-5, with TRBD1 as a possible D gene (5 bases). V lost 7 bases to trimming and J lost 4 bases, with 14 bases between them. This CDR3 is built from 14 residues. CDR1 and CDR2 (germline): SNHLY, FYNNEI. This CDR3 is CASNTNQGNQPQHF. In DNA form, the CDR3 reads TGTGCCAGCAATACTAATCAGGGTAATCAGCCCCAGCATTTT.

The V and J genes are TRBV10-2 and TRBJ2-1; D may be TRBD2 (5 bases). The CDR3 consists of 16 residues. The V end lost 3 bases, the J end lost 5 bases, and 17 bases lay between the germline ends. Germline V CDR1 and CDR2: WSHSY, SAAADI. CDR3 protein: CASSDRGGRLNNEQFF. The CDR3, as DNA: TGCGCCAGCAGTGACCGTGGAGGACGCTTGAACAATGAGCAGTTCTTC.

This clone was seen a few times. The chain has TRBV9 and TRBJ2-3; 13 bases fit TRBD2. CDR3 length: 17 residues. V shed 3 bases and J 5 bases; nucleotides not matched to a gene: 9. Germline V lookup: CDR1 SGDLS, CDR2 YYNGEE. CDR3 in DNA: TGTGCCAGCAGCGGCTTAGGACTAGCGGGAGTTAGAGATACGCAGTATTTT. It yields the protein CASSGLGLAGVRDTQYF.

The rearrangement links TRBV6-6 to TRBJ2-2, with 7 bases fitting TRBD2. Trimming at V came to 0 bases and at J to 3 bases, leaving 1 base not matched to a gene. This CDR3 is 15 amino acids long. Germline V gene sequence: CDR1 MNHNY, CDR2 SVGAGI (reference sequence). CDR3 loop: CASSYSGGDTGELFF. CDR3 nucleotide sequence: TGTGCCAGCAGTTACTCGGGGGGGGACACCGGGGAGCTGTTTTTT.

The chain links TRBV7-2 to TRBJ1-4; a possible D gene is TRBD1 (5 bases). The CDR3 is made up of 13 amino acids. Germline V CDR1 and CDR2: SGHTA, FQGNSA. V lost 3 bases and J lost 8, with 10 bases in between. The CDR3 loop reads CASSFQGGEKLFF. The DNA for the CDR3 is TGTGCCAGCAGCTTTCAGGGAGGAGAAAAACTGTTTTTT. Drawing the rest from reference TRBV7-2 and TRBJ1-4, the complete variable domain is GAGVSQSPSNKVTEKGKDVELRCDPISGHTALYWYRQSLGQGLEFLIYFQGNSAPDKSGLPSDRFSAERTGGSVSTLTIQRTQQEDSAVYLCASSFQGGEKLFFGSGTQLSVL.

The chain carries TRBV10-3 and TRBJ1-2, with 8 bases identical to TRBD1. V was clipped by 3 bases and J by 4 bases; unmatched bases: 16. Germline CDR1 and CDR2: ENHRY and SYGVKD. The CDR3 loop spans 18 amino acids. In nucleotides, the CDR3 is TGTGCCATCAGTGACCTGGACAGGGTAGGGGGGTATGGCTATGGCTACACCTTC. Amino acid sequence: CAISDLDRVGGYGYGYTF.

V and J are TRBV19 and TRBJ1-5; a weak D match, TRBD1 (6 bases). CDR1 and CDR2 from the germline V gene are LNHDA and SQIVND (reference sequence). This CDR3 is 16 amino acids long. V was pared by 6 bases and J by 0 bases, with 15 bases between. CDR3 region: CASSGTRGISNQPQHF. CDR3 DNA: TGTGCCAGTAGCGGCACCAGGGGTATTAGCAATCAGCCCCAGCATTTT.

CDR3 residues: CASSLVIGNSPLHF. The CDR3 nucleotides read TGTGCCAGCAGCTTGGTTATCGGTAATTCACCCCTCCACTTT. The V call is TRBV5-5, the J call TRBJ1-6; no clear D. Looked up from germline, CDR1 is SGHKS and CDR2 is YYEKEE (reference sequence). Trimming removed 0 bases at V and 6 bases at J, with 7 bases between. The CDR3 is 14 residues long.

The chain employs TRBV6-1 and TRBJ2-5, with D possibly TRBD1 on 5 matching bases. The length of the CDR3 is 13 residues. CDR1 and CDR2 from the germline V gene are MNHNS and SASEGT. Trimming left V 1 base short and J 6 bases short, with 9 bases between. This CDR3 is CASSEEGVKTQYF. In DNA, the CDR3 is TGTGCCAGCAGTGAAGAAGGGGTAAAGACCCAGTACTTC.

This clone was observed a handful of times. The rearrangement joins TRBV5-1 to TRBJ2-7, with 8 nucleotides matching TRBD2. Germline V lookup: CDR1 SGHRS, CDR2 YFSETQ. V lost 4 bases to trimming and J lost 2 bases; unmatched junction nucleotides: 8. The CDR3 totals 15 residues. CDR3 in DNA: TGCGCCAGCAGCACAGCAGCGGGAGATCCCTACGAGCAGTACTTC. This encodes CASSTAAGDPYEQYF.

The rearrangement joins TRBV6-5 to TRBJ2-3; 10 bases are shared with TRBD2. The CDR3 length is 14 residues. CDR1 is MNHEY, CDR2 SVGAGI, per germline. Trimming cost V 6 bases and J 2 bases; bases outside gene matches: 2. The chain's CDR3 is CASSLAGDTDTQYF. Written as DNA, the CDR3 is TGTGCCAGCAGCCTAGCGGGAGACACAGATACGCAGTATTTT.

This clone was picked up one time. V usage is TRBV6-6 and J usage is TRBJ2-7; D uncertain. Germline V gene data show CDR1 as MNHNY and CDR2 as SVGAGI (reference sequence). V dropped 6 bases and J dropped 4 bases, with 10 bases sitting between them. The CDR3 contains 12 residues. The CDR3 sequence: CASSLPSYEQYF. In DNA form, the CDR3 reads TGTGCCAGCAGCCTGCCGTCATACGAGCAGTACTTC.

This rearrangement joins TRBV29-1 to TRBJ2-1, with D unclear. There are 15 residues in the CDR3. The ends were cut back, 1 base at V and 0 bases at J, with 10 bases in the middle. CDR1 is SQVTM and CDR2 is ANQGSEA in the germline V gene. The DNA for the CDR3 is TGCAGCGTTGAAGCTACCAGGAGCTCCTACAATGAGCAGTTCTTC. It encodes CSVEATRSSYNEQFF.

This chain uses TRBV18 with TRBJ2-7, with 8 positions matching TRBD1. CDR3 length: 17 residues. J was trimmed by 2 bases and V by 4 bases; bases with no gene match: 13. The germline gives CDR1 KGHSH, CDR2 LQKENI. The CDR3: CASSHVGPGQVTYEQYF. CDR3 coding DNA: TGTGCCAGCTCACACGTTGGTCCGGGACAGGTCACCTACGAGCAGTACTTC.

The chain couples TRBV2 to TRBJ2-1; 13 bases line up with TRBD2. CDR3 length equals 16 residues. The V segment lost 6 bases and the J segment 0 bases; nucleotides outside the gene matches: 2. CDR1 and CDR2 from the germline V gene are SNHLY and FYNNEI. The CDR3 sequence is CASSRTSGGSYNEQFF. The DNA for the CDR3 is TGTGCCAGCAGCCGGACTAGCGGGGGCTCCTACAATGAGCAGTTCTTC.

The chain has TRBV2 and TRBJ2-2; 7 bases match TRBD1. This CDR3 has 15 amino acids. V was clipped by 8 bases and J by 3 bases; unmatched bases: 9. Germline CDR1 is SNHLY and CDR2 is FYNNEI. The CDR3 sequence: CASGRHRGDTGELFF. CDR3 DNA: TGTGCCAGCGGGAGACACAGGGGTGACACCGGGGAGCTGTTTTTT.

The genes are TRBV19 and TRBJ1-1; no reliable D call. The CDR3 consists of 13 residues. Trimming removed 3 bases from V and 0 bases from J, with 5 bases in between. Germline CDR1 LNHDA, CDR2 SQIVND (reference sequence). CDR3 DNA sequence: TGTGCCAGTAGTATCCAGATGAACACTGAAGCTTTCTTT. This codes for CASSIQMNTEAFF.

This clone was picked up one time. This chain joins TRBV1 and TRBJ1-2; TRBD1 is the table's D call, not checked against the DNA. TRBV1 is tagged as a pseudogene. This CDR3 contains 17 residues. CDR3 bases: TGCACCAGCAGCCAAGGCTTTTCAGGGATCCGGAACTATGGCTACACCTTC. Its translation: CTSSQGFSGIRNYGYTF.